Listed below are T cell receptor beta chains from one sample, sequenced in a study of blood T cells in healthy people across ages. TCRdb re-derived calls from the 5' RACE reads in MiXCR, one entry per CDR3 protein. The sample consists of about 1.8 million distinct CDR3 sequences, around 50% of them appearing once. Sequencing was done on a sample of blood. The receptor set was obtained from a woman aged 40 to 50 in good health. CDR3s include the opening cysteine and the closing phenylalanine or tryptophan. D genes are given only for firm matches. Size is stated for part of the rows, as once, few or many counts, or as a class when the clone is expanded.

d_gene	j_gene	v_gene	abundance	CDR3nt	CDR3aa
TRBD2	TRBJ2-5	TRBV24-1	few	TGTGCCACCAGTGACAGACGACTAGCATCAGAGACCCAGTACTTC	CATSDRRLASETQYF
.	TRBJ2-5	TRBV15	many	TGTGCCACCAGCAGAGATCACCAAGAGACCCAGTACTTC	CATSRDHQETQYF
.	TRBJ1-2	TRBV27	many	TGTGCCAGCAGTTTATCGGGACCCTATGGCTACACCTTC	CASSLSGPYGYTF
TRBD2	TRBJ2-4	TRBV7-9	.	TGTGCCAGCAGCTTAGAGACTAGCGGGAGCAAAAACATTCAGTACTTC	CASSLETSGSKNIQYF
TRBD1	TRBJ2-4	TRBV3-1	.	TGTGCCACCGGACAGGGCAATAACATTCAGTACTTC	CATGQGNNIQYF
TRBD2	TRBJ2-3	TRBV6-5	.	TGTGCCAGCAGTTCGACACCCGGGACTAGCGATCCCTCGGGCACAGATACGCAGTATTTT	CASSSTPGTSDPSGTDTQYF
TRBD2	TRBJ2-7	TRBV29-1	many	TGCAGCGTTGGGGCTAGCGGGGACTCCTACGAGCAGTACTTC	CSVGASGDSYEQYF
.	TRBJ1-5	TRBV3-1	once	TGTGCCAGCAGCCGGAGGGGGGATCAGCCCCAGCATTTT	CASSRRGDQPQHF
.	TRBJ2-3	TRBV12-3/TRBV12-4	.	TGTGCCAGCAGTGTAGCGCAAGAGCGGGATACGCAGTATTTT	CASSVAQERDTQYF
TRBD1	TRBJ2-7	TRBV6-2/TRBV6-3	.	TGTGCCAGCAGTTACCAGACAGGGCGGGTGTACTTC	CASSYQTGRVYF
TRBD2	TRBJ2-1	TRBV20-1	.	TGCAGTGGGTCGGGGGGTAACAATGAGCAGTTCTTC	CSGSGGNNEQFF
.	TRBJ2-5	TRBV14	few	TGTGCCAGCAGCCTCGGGGGCGGTTTAGAAAAGCAGTACTTC	CASSLGGGLEKQYF
TRBD1	TRBJ1-2	TRBV28	.	TGTGCCAGCAGTGGATCGCGGGACAGGGACGGAACTAACTATGGCTACACCTTC	CASSGSRDRDGTNYGYTF
TRBD2	TRBJ2-3	TRBV28	few	TGTGCCAGCGGAGCAGCGGGGGCCAGCACAGATACGCAGTATTTT	CASGAAGASTDTQYF
.	TRBJ2-3	TRBV6-1	.	TGTGCCAGCAGTAAGGAGATTAGCACAGATACGCAGTATTTT	CASSKEISTDTQYF
.	TRBJ2-5	TRBV27	.	TGTGCCAGCAGCCGAGGTGGATGGGAGACCCAGTACTTC	CASSRGGWETQYF
TRBD1	TRBJ2-5	TRBV6-5	.	TGTGCCAGCAGTTACGACCGGACAGGGCGATGGGAGACCCAGTACTTC	CASSYDRTGRWETQYF
.	TRBJ2-1	TRBV5-1	.	TGCGCCAGCAGCGAGGCGGGGCGAGGAAATGAGCAGTTCTTC	CASSEAGRGNEQFF
.	TRBJ1-2	TRBV12-3/TRBV12-4	.	TGTGCCAGCAGTTTAGAAGGGGGAGGAGGCTACACCTTC	CASSLEGGGGYTF
.	TRBJ2-7	TRBV18	.	TGTGCCAGCTCACCAGAGGACGGGACCTACGAGCAGTACTTC	CASSPEDGTYEQYF
TRBD1	TRBJ2-1	TRBV28	.	TGTGCCAGCAGAACGGGACAGGTCAGCTCCTACAATGAGCAGTTCTTC	CASRTGQVSSYNEQFF
TRBD2	TRBJ2-1	TRBV7-9	.	TGTGCCAGCAGGGAGGAGACTAGCGGAAATGAGCAGTTCTTC	CASREETSGNEQFF
TRBD2	TRBJ2-3	TRBV9	.	TGTGCCAGCAGCGTAGAGGCGGGGGGGCCGCGTGCAGATACGCAGTATTTT	CASSVEAGGPRADTQYF
TRBD1	TRBJ1-2	TRBV20-1	.	TGCAGTGCTAGGACCCCGGACAGGGGGCGCGGTCGAGGCTACACCTTC	CSARTPDRGRGRGYTF
.	TRBJ2-2	TRBV7-9	.	TGTGCCAGCAGCTTTTGGCGGTCCGGGGAGCTGTTTTTT	CASSFWRSGELFF
.	TRBJ1-1	TRBV6-2/TRBV6-3	.	TGTGCCAGCAGGGCCGGGACTGTGAACACTGAAGCTTTCTTT	CASRAGTVNTEAFF